The clone carrying this TCR beta chain showed up just a few times. Its antigen is currently unknown. V was clipped by 6 bases and J by 1 base, with 12 bases between them. Germline V CDR1 and CDR2: WSHSY, SAAADI. This CDR3 comprises 14 residues. The data originate from a study of blood T cells in healthy people across ages. Study findings and constraints: Estimates of total diversity, which came from one million sequenced T cells, were considered to be underestimates.

No fewer than 6 micrograms of total RNA were isolated from every sample. The authors ran a second PCR of about 7 to 11 cycles using a sample-barcoded 5' primer and a J-beta primer mix. A tag from a template-switch adaptor with 12 random nucleotides marked each cDNA molecule. TCRdb re-derived calls from the 5' RACE reads in MiXCR, one entry per CDR3 protein. This repertoire shows around 800,000 distinct CDR3 sequences, about 45% found once; its top ten account for about a sixth. The chain has TRBV10-2 and TRBJ2-5; D is uncertain. The sample taken for sequencing was blood. This receptor was identified in a man at least 80 years old in good health. CDR3 DNA sequence: TGCGCCAGCAGGCCTCCTAATCCCCAAGAGACCCAGTACTTC. Translation gives CASRPPNPQETQYF.